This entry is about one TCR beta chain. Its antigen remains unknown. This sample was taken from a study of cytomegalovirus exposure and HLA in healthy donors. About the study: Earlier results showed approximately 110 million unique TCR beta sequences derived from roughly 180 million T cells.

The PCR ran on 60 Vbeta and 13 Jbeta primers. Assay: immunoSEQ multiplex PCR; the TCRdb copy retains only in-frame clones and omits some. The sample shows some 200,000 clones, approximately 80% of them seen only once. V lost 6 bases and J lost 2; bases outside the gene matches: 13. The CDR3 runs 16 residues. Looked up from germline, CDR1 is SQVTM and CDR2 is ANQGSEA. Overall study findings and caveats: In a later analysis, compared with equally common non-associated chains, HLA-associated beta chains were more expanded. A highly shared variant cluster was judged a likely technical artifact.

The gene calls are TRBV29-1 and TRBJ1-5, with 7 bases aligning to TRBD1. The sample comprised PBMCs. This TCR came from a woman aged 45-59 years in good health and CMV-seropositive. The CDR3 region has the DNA TGCAGCGTCGGGGACAGTGGGGCAGGGGGCAATCAGCCCCAGCATTTT. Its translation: CSVGDSGAGGNQPQHF. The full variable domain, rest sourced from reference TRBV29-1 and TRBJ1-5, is SAVISQKPSRDICQRGTSLTIQCQVDSQVTMMFWYRQQPGQSLTLIATANQGSEATYESGFVIDKFPISRPNLTFSTLTVSNMSPEDSSIYLCSVGDSGAGGNQPQHFGDGTRLSIL.